Listed here are 32 T cell receptor beta chains from one sample, sequenced in a study of T cells after yellow fever vaccination. TCRdb used MiXCR to reprocess the 5' RACE reads, holding one entry per CDR3 protein. The sample lists some 250,000 distinct CDR3 sequences, about 3.5% seen once, with 15% to 20% in the top ten. The sequences come from PBMCs, collected 15 days after the yellow fever booster vaccination. The receptors originated from a man aged 18 to 29 who received the YFV17D yellow fever vaccine.

This clonotype appeared many times. The chain recombines TRBV21-1 with TRBJ2-7; TRBD1 is the table's D call, not checked against the DNA. TRBV21-1 is a pseudogene. The CDR3 sequence is 11 residues long. CDR3 loop: CASSLPGQGSV. The CDR3 nucleotides are TGTGCCAGCAGCTTGCCGGGACAGGGGAGCGTC.

This clonotype occurred many times. The chain links TRBV7-2 to TRBJ2-1; 12 positions agree with TRBD2. The CDR3 is made up of 17 amino acids. Germline V gene sequence: CDR1 SGHTA, CDR2 FQGNSA. J gave up 7 bases and V 5 bases, and 12 bases lay outside the gene matches. The CDR3 region has the DNA TGTGCCAGCAGCCCTATGGCTAGCGGGGGGGCCAGGAATGAGCAGTTCTTC. Translated, it gives CASSPMASGGARNEQFF.

This clonotype was observed at least ten times. The chain has TRBV9 and TRBJ1-2, with D unresolved. The CDR3 runs to 15 residues. The germline V gene has CDR1 SGDLS and CDR2 YYNGEE. V was pared by 0 bases and J by 1 base, with 10 bases between. The CDR3 region is CASSVGSGLNYGYTF. CDR3 nucleotide sequence: TGTGCCAGCAGCGTAGGTTCAGGCCTTAACTATGGCTACACCTTC. The whole variable domain, filled in from reference TRBV9 and TRBJ1-2, reads DSGVTQTPKHLITATGQRVTLRCSPRSGDLSVYWYQQSLDQGLQFLIQYYNGEERAKGNILERFSAQQFPDLHSELNLSSLELGDSALYFCASSVGSGLNYGYTFGSGTRLTVV.

This clonotype was observed at least ten times. The genes are TRBV4-1 and TRBJ1-6, with TRBD1 matching 8 bases. The CDR3 is 16 residues long. CDR1 is MGHRA, CDR2 YSYEKL, per germline. V was pared by 4 bases and J by 9 bases, with 11 bases of the junction left unmatched. CDR3 nucleotide sequence: TGCGCCAGCAGCCTTCCTCGACAGGGGCGCAGTTCACCCCTCCACTTT. It specifies CASSLPRQGRSSPLHF.

This clonotype was recorded at least ten times. The gene calls are TRBV10-3 and TRBJ2-5, with 7 bases identical to TRBD2. Looked up from germline, CDR1 is ENHRY and CDR2 is SYGVKD. V shed 6 bases and J 13 bases; nucleotides not matched to a gene: 5. The CDR3 consists of 10 residues. Written as DNA, the CDR3 is TGTGCCATCAGCGGGGGGTCCTCGTACTTC. This codes for CAISGGSSYF.

This clonotype was counted between two and nine times. The rearrangement joins TRBV19 to TRBJ1-2; D is perhaps TRBD1 (5 bases). There are 13 residues in the CDR3. Germline V gives CDR1 LNHDA, CDR2 SQIVND (reference sequence). Trimming took 5 bases from V and 4 from J, leaving 11 bases between them. In DNA, the CDR3 is TGTGCCAGTAGTTTCGGGGCCCTCTATGGCTACACCTTC. Protein: CASSFGALYGYTF.

The table lists this clonotype with many counts. The J gene is TRBJ1-2, the V gene TRBV14; TRBD1 agrees at 9 bases. Germline-derived CDR1 and CDR2 are SGHDN and FVKESK. With V trimmed by 4 bases and J by 8 bases, 11 bases remained unmatched. The CDR3 has 15 residues. In DNA, the CDR3 is TGTGCCAGCAGCCTACACGCCGGGACAGGGAGGGGCTACACCTTC. It encodes CASSLHAGTGRGYTF.

The table lists this clonotype with many counts. The chain couples TRBV6-1 to TRBJ2-7; the D is unclear. CDR3 size: 9 residues. Germline values: CDR1 MNHNS, CDR2 SASEGT. The chain's CDR3 is CACSYEQYF. The CDR3 DNA follows: TGTGCTTGTAGCTACGAGCAGTACTTC.

Note on this clonotype: Possible read error: a much larger clone is one base away. The chain employs TRBV20-1 and TRBJ2-3; weak D call: TRBD1 (5 bases). CDR1 and CDR2 from the germline V gene are DFQATT and SNEGSKA (reference sequence). The CDR3 covers 12 residues. The V end lost 6 bases, the J end lost 7 bases, and 14 bases lay between the germline ends. The CDR3 region is CSAPRESHTQYF. The DNA for the CDR3 is TGCAGTGCACCCAGGGAAAGCCATACGCAGTATTTT.

This clonotype was seen repeatedly, ten times or more. The chain uses TRBV5-6 and TRBJ2-5, with 7 bases aligning to TRBD2. With V trimmed by 4 bases and J by 5 bases, 11 bases remained unmatched. The CDR3 consists of 15 residues. Germline CDR1 SGHDT, CDR2 YYEEEE. In DNA form, the CDR3 reads TGTGCCAGCAGCGCCAGGGAATTGGGGGGGGAGACCCAGTACTTC. This gives the protein CASSARELGGETQYF.

This clonotype was seen at least ten times. The chain carries TRBV5-1 and TRBJ2-1; TRBD2 is a possible D gene (5 bases). Germline V gene sequence: CDR1 SGHRS, CDR2 YFSETQ. There are 14 residues in the CDR3. The V end lost 1 base, the J end lost 4 bases, and 9 bases lay between the germline ends. CDR3 protein: CASSLSAAYNEQFF. The DNA of the CDR3 is TGCGCCAGCAGCTTGTCAGCGGCTTACAATGAGCAGTTCTTC. Complete variable domain (other parts from reference TRBV5-1 and TRBJ2-1): KAGVTQTPRYLIKTRGQQVTLSCSPISGHRSVSWYQQTPGQGLQFLFEYFSETQRNKGNFPGRFSGRQFSNSRSEMNVSTLELGDSALYLCASSLSAAYNEQFFGPGTRLTVL.

This clonotype came up many times. The J gene is TRBJ1-1, the V gene TRBV4-1; D remains unclear. This CDR3 has 14 amino acids. The V gene lost 2 bases and the J gene lost 1 base, with 8 bases spanning the gap. CDR1 is MGHRA, CDR2 YSYEKL, per germline. The CDR3 DNA reads TGCGCCAGCAGCCAACTGCTCTGGAACACTGAAGCTTTCTTT. Protein: CASSQLLWNTEAFF.

This clonotype has a count of ten or more. The chain couples TRBV7-2 to TRBJ1-5; possibly TRBD1 for D (6 bases). The CDR3 extends over 13 amino acids. The V end was cut by 5 bases, the J end by 5 bases, with 10 bases between. CDR1 SGHTA and CDR2 FQGNSA come from the germline V gene. The CDR3 DNA follows: TGTGCCAGCAGCCCGTGGACAGATCAGCCCCAGCATTTT. It translates to CASSPWTDQPQHF. The full variable domain, with the rest looked up from reference TRBV7-2 and TRBJ1-5, is GAGVSQSPSNKVTEKGKDVELRCDPISGHTALYWYRQSLGQGLEFLIYFQGNSAPDKSGLPSDRFSAERTGGSVSTLTIQRTQQEDSAVYLCASSPWTDQPQHFGDGTRLSIL.

This clonotype was seen many times. This chain joins TRBV27 and TRBJ1-1, with a possible D match to TRBD1 (5 bases). The V end was cut by 9 bases, the J end by 0 bases, with 20 bases between. The CDR3 extends over 16 amino acids. The V gene's germline CDR1 is MNHEY and CDR2 SMNVEV (reference sequence). CDR3 loop: CASRWGGRMMNTEAFF. CDR3 nucleotides: TGTGCCAGTAGATGGGGGGGTCGGATGATGAACACTGAAGCTTTCTTT.

This clonotype came up many times. The rearrangement uses TRBV5-4 and TRBJ2-5, with D perhaps TRBD2 (6 bases). Trimming shortened V by 4 bases and J by 2 bases, and 9 bases separated the two germline ends. Germline assignment: CDR1 SGHNT and CDR2 YYREEE (reference sequence). The CDR3 loop spans 13 amino acids. The CDR3 reads CASSRLGQETQYF. The CDR3 DNA follows: TGTGCCAGCAGCCGACTAGGGCAAGAGACCCAGTACTTC.

This clonotype showed up many times. The chain has TRBV4-3 and TRBJ1-1; D call uncertain. Between the trimmed V and J ends, which lost 0 bases and 2 bases, there was a span of 10 bases. Germline V lookup: CDR1 LGHNA, CDR2 YSLEER. There are 15 residues in the CDR3. The CDR3 sequence: CASSQEGRLNTEAFF. The CDR3 DNA is TGCGCCAGCAGCCAAGAAGGGAGGTTAAACACTGAAGCTTTCTTT.

This clonotype was recorded at least ten times. The gene calls are TRBV7-9 and TRBJ1-1; no definite D call. This CDR3 has 11 residues. Germline loops: CDR1 SEHNR, CDR2 FQNEAQ (reference sequence). The V gene lost 2 bases and the J gene lost 10 bases, with 8 bases spanning the gap. In DNA form, the CDR3 reads TGTGCCAGCAGCTTACTGGTTAGAGCTTTCTTT. Its protein is CASSLLVRAFF. The whole variable domain, remainder taken from reference TRBV7-9 and TRBJ1-1, is DTGVSQNPRHKITKRGQNVTFRCDPISEHNRLYWYRQTLGQGPEFLTYFQNEAQLEKSRLLSDRFSAERPKGSFSTLEIQRTEQGDSAMYLCASSLLVRAFFGQGTRLTVV.

This clonotype was recorded many times. The chain carries TRBV6-5 and TRBJ2-3; 9 nucleotides match TRBD1. This CDR3 has 16 amino acids. The V segment lost 2 bases and the J segment 6 bases; nucleotides outside the gene matches: 9. Germline lookup yields CDR1 MNHEY and CDR2 SVGAGI. The CDR3 here is CASSYRGTGQGDTQYF. In DNA, the CDR3 is TGTGCCAGCAGTTACAGGGGGACAGGGCAAGGTGATACGCAGTATTTT.

This clonotype showed up many times. This rearrangement joins TRBV19 to TRBJ2-5, with TRBD1 matching over 8 bases. The germline gives CDR1 LNHDA, CDR2 SQIVND (reference sequence). CDR3 length: 13 amino acids. Germline trimming cut 6 bases from V and 5 bases from J; bases unmatched to any gene: 5. CDR3 loop: CASSAGGAETQYF. CDR3 sequence (DNA): TGTGCCAGTAGCGCAGGGGGCGCGGAGACCCAGTACTTC. Full variable domain (rest looked up from reference TRBV19 and TRBJ2-5): DGGITQSPKYLFRKEGQNVTLSCEQNLNHDAMYWYRQDPGQGLRLIYYSQIVNDFQKGDIAEGYSVSREKKESFPLTVTSAQKNPTAFYLCASSAGGAETQYFGPGTRLLVL.

The chain employs TRBV7-6 and TRBJ2-1; D tentatively fits TRBD1 or TRBD2 (5 bases each). The ends were cut back, 5 bases at V and 4 bases at J, with 15 bases in the middle. Germline V gene lookup returns CDR1 SGHVS and CDR2 FNYEAQ. The CDR3 has 15 residues. This CDR3 is CASSPTGATYNEQFF. As DNA, the CDR3 is TGTGCCAGCAGCCCAACCGGGGCGACGTACAATGAGCAGTTCTTC.

This clonotype has a count of ten or more. The genes are TRBV7-3 and TRBJ2-7; tentatively, D is TRBD2 (5 bases). The CDR3 loop spans 15 amino acids. Trimming stripped 1 base from V and 3 bases from J, with 13 bases between. Germline-derived CDR1 and CDR2 are SGHTA and FQGTGA. The CDR3 DNA follows: TGTGCCAGCAGCTTAAGTGCTAGCCCAATCTACGAGCAGTACTTC. It translates to CASSLSASPIYEQYF.

This rearrangement joins TRBV5-4 to TRBJ2-1, with D possibly being TRBD1 (6 bases). The length of the CDR3 is 14 residues. Between the trimmed V and J ends, which lost 1 base and 2 bases, there was a span of 7 bases. Germline CDR1 and CDR2: SGHNT and YYREEE (reference sequence). The CDR3 DNA reads as TGTGCCAGCAGCTTGCAGGGGACCTACAATGAGCAGTTCTTC. Its protein product is CASSLQGTYNEQFF.

This clonotype came up many times. This chain connects TRBV9 to TRBJ1-4; perhaps TRBD1 as D (5 bases). Germline V gene sequence: CDR1 SGDLS, CDR2 YYNGEE. The CDR3 is 16 amino acids. V lost 4 bases and J 8 bases, leaving 21 bases between the germline ends. The CDR3 sequence: CASSSGPVVPPEKLFF. The CDR3 DNA reads TGTGCCAGCAGCTCGGGGCCAGTCGTTCCGCCCGAAAAACTGTTTTTT.

This clonotype was detected ten times or more. The genes are TRBV10-3 and TRBJ2-3; maybe TRBD2 (5 bases). The CDR3 runs to 13 residues. V was trimmed by 0 bases and J by 4 bases, leaving 5 bases between them. Germline CDR1 and CDR2: ENHRY and SYGVKD. CDR3 in DNA: TGTGCCATCAGTGAGTCGGGAGCAGATACGCAGTATTTT. Translating gives CAISESGADTQYF.

This clonotype came up many times. The chain employs TRBV6-5 and TRBJ2-6; the D is unclear. V lost 3 bases and J 0 bases, leaving 9 bases between the germline ends. The CDR3 loop spans 16 amino acids. Per the germline V gene, CDR1 is MNHEY and CDR2 is SVGAGI. The CDR3 loop reads CASSYQALSGANVLTF. The CDR3 DNA follows: TGTGCCAGCAGTTATCAGGCCCTCTCTGGGGCCAACGTCCTGACTTTC.

In its sample, this clonotype was seen many times. The V call is TRBV5-1, the J call TRBJ2-7; D possibly corresponds to TRBD1 (6 bases). Per the germline V gene, CDR1 is SGHRS and CDR2 is YFSETQ. The CDR3 runs to 14 residues. V was shortened by 0 bases and J by 1 base, with 8 bases between the two germline ends. CDR3 protein: CASSLDTGSYEQYV. In DNA, the CDR3 is TGCGCCAGCAGCTTGGACACAGGGTCCTACGAGCAGTACGTC.

This clonotype was found many times. The chain's CDR3 is CASLGQGRMGSNQPQHF. DNA for the CDR3: TGCGCCAGCCTCGGACAGGGGCGGATGGGGAGCAATCAGCCCCAGCATTTT. This chain connects TRBV10-2 to TRBJ1-5, with 9 bases fitting TRBD1. V lost 8 bases and J lost 1; bases outside the gene matches: 12. The CDR3 sequence is 17 residues long. The germline gives CDR1 WSHSY, CDR2 SAAADI.

This clonotype was detected many times. V gene TRBV7-2 combines with J gene TRBJ1-1; no clear D gene. CDR3 size: 13 residues. V lost 4 bases and J 5 bases, leaving 11 bases between the germline ends. CDR1 is SGHTA, CDR2 FQGNSA, per germline. CDR3 bases: TGTGCCAGCAGCTCCCTCCGCGGTACTGAAGCTTTCTTT. The encoded protein is CASSSLRGTEAFF. Drawing the rest from reference TRBV7-2 and TRBJ1-1, the complete variable domain is GAGVSQSPSNKVTEKGKDVELRCDPISGHTALYWYRQSLGQGLEFLIYFQGNSAPDKSGLPSDRFSAERTGGSVSTLTIQRTQQEDSAVYLCASSSLRGTEAFFGQGTRLTVV.

As regards this clonotype: This may be a read error: a much more frequent sequence differs by one nucleotide. This sequence joins TRBV10-2 and TRBJ1-6; D gene unclear. CDR3 length: 13 amino acids. Germline-derived CDR1 and CDR2 are WSHSY and SAAADI. CDR3: CASLGPNKSPLHF. CDR3 DNA sequence: TGCGCCAGCTTAGGTCCGAATAAGTCACCCCTCCACTTT.

A single count supports this clonotype. The chain recombines TRBV7-8 with TRBJ2-3; 12 nucleotides line up with TRBD2. Trimming took 5 bases from V and 7 from J; bases not matched to a gene: 19. Germline loops: CDR1 SGHVS, CDR2 FQNEAQ. CDR3 length equals 19 residues. CDR3 nucleotides: TGTGCCAGCAGCCAAGGACAGGACCTTAGGGGACTAGCGGGCAATACGCAGTATTTT. This sequence encodes CASSQGQDLRGLAGNTQYF.

This clonotype has ten or more counts. J is TRBJ1-5 and V is TRBV6-2 or TRBV6-3, with 7 bases lining up with TRBD1. The CDR3 runs 14 residues. V shed 4 bases and J 6 bases; nucleotides not matched to a gene: 6. Germline V CDR1 and CDR2: MNHEY, SVGEGT. CDR3 region: CASSFSQGTQPQHF. DNA of the CDR3: TGTGCCAGCAGTTTTTCACAGGGGACTCAGCCCCAGCATTTT.

This clonotype came up many times. The chain recombines TRBV7-2 with TRBJ2-5, with TRBD2 matching 8 bases. The trim removed 5 bases at V and 8 bases at J, leaving 10 bases unmatched. The CDR3 runs to 14 residues. The germline V gene has CDR1 SGHTA and CDR2 FQGNSA. The CDR3 sequence is CASSASGGGQTQYF. CDR3 sequence (DNA): TGTGCCAGCAGCGCTAGCGGCGGGGGGCAAACCCAGTACTTC. Supplemented by reference TRBV7-2 and TRBJ2-5, the full variable domain reads GAGVSQSPSNKVTEKGKDVELRCDPISGHTALYWYRQSLGQGLEFLIYFQGNSAPDKSGLPSDRFSAERTGGSVSTLTIQRTQQEDSAVYLCASSASGGGQTQYFGPGTRLLVL.